This is a list of T cell receptor beta chains from one sample in a study of Tregs in tolerant kidney transplant recipients. Clones were read by immunoSEQ multiplex PCR, and TCRdb kept only the in-frame ones, dropping some. This repertoire shows tens of thousands of clones, approximately 91% found once; its top ten account for roughly 15%. The sequenced sample was CD8+ T cells from blood (PBMCs), obtained 24 months after the transplant. The receptors originated from a human patient who received a combined kidney and bone marrow transplant. T cells may partly derive from the graft donor. Each CDR3 is given with its conserved first and last residue. The order of the fields is V gene, clone size, J gene, D gene, CDR3 DNA, CDR3 protein. A D gene is named only where the DNA matches it firmly. Clone sizes are given selectively: once, few, many, or a class where the clone is expanded.

>TRBV29-1|-|TRBJ2-2|-
TGCAGCGTTGCGCGGAGCACCGGGGAGCTGTTTTTT
CSVARSTGELFF
>TRBV6-5|-|TRBJ2-1|TRBD1
TGTGCCAGCAGGGCCGGGACAGGCTCCTACAATGAGCAGTTCTTC
CASRAGTGSYNEQFF
>TRBV5-6|few|TRBJ1-1|TRBD1
TGTGCCAGCAGCCGGACAGGGGACACTGAAGCTTTCTTT
CASSRTGDTEAFF
>TRBV5-4|-|TRBJ2-5|-
TGTGCCAGCAGCTTGTGGGGTCTAGGGGTAGGAGAGACCCAGTACTTC
CASSLWGLGVGETQYF
>TRBV5-4|-|TRBJ1-2|-
TGTGCCAGCAGCTTGGAGACAAGTTATGGCTACACCTTC
CASSLETSYGYTF
>TRBV7-9|once|TRBJ1-1|TRBD1
TGTGCCAGCAGCTACAGGGGGACTGAAGCTTTCTTT
CASSYRGTEAFF
>TRBV6-5|-|TRBJ2-1|-
TGTGCCAGCAGGACTAGACCAAATGAGCAGTTCTTC
CASRTRPNEQFF
>TRBV2|-|TRBJ1-2|TRBD1
TGTGCCAGCAGCATACAGGGGTCGGGCTATGGCTACACCTTC
CASSIQGSGYGYTF
>TRBV5-4|few|TRBJ2-7|TRBD2
TGTGCCAGCAGCGCCGGGACTAGCGGGAGCTACGAGCAGTACTTC
CASSAGTSGSYEQYF
>TRBV7-9|-|TRBJ2-7|-
TGTGCCAGCAGCTTAGCGGGGCAGGGCTACGAGCAGTACTTC
CASSLAGQGYEQYF
>TRBV9|-|TRBJ2-3|TRBD2
TGTGCCAGCAGCGCGGGGGGACTCCTAGATACGCAGTATTTT
CASSAGGLLDTQYF
>TRBV7-9|-|TRBJ2-6|-
TGTGCCAGCAGCCCAGGACAGTCACCTGGGGCCAACGTCCTGACTTTC
CASSPGQSPGANVLTF
>TRBV4-3|once|TRBJ2-7|-
TGCGCCAGCAGCCAAGATCTTTGGCTAGACCCCTACGAGCAGTACTTC
CASSQDLWLDPYEQYF
>TRBV30|-|TRBJ2-7|TRBD1
TGTGCCTGGGGCGGGACAGGTAATTTATTCTACGAGCAGTACTTC
CAWGGTGNLFYEQYF
>TRBV6-5|-|TRBJ2-7|TRBD2
TGTGCCAGCAGTTACGGTCTAGCGGGACCATACGAGCAGTACTTC
CASSYGLAGPYEQYF
>TRBV7-9|-|TRBJ2-7|-
TGTGCCAGCAGCTTAGGGGAGAACGAGCAGTACTTC
CASSLGENEQYF
>TRBV5-6|-|TRBJ2-3|-
TGTGCCAGCAGCTTGTCCAACGGGGGTTTCACAGATACGCAGTATTTT
CASSLSNGGFTDTQYF
>TRBV15|-|TRBJ2-5|-
TGTGCCACCAGCTTGGGGCTTGAGACCCAGTACTTC
CATSLGLETQYF
>TRBV9|-|TRBJ2-7|TRBD2
TGTGCCAGCAGCCCGGGACTAGGGCCCTACGAGCAGTACTTC
CASSPGLGPYEQYF
>TRBV19|-|TRBJ1-1|TRBD1
TGTGCCAGCCGTAAAGGGGGCGCAAACACTGAAGCTTTCTTT
CASRKGGANTEAFF
>TRBV7-9|-|TRBJ2-1|-
TGTGCCAGCAGCTTCGGTGAAAGCTCCTACAATGAGCAGTTCTTC
CASSFGESSYNEQFF
>TRBV19|-|TRBJ1-5|-
TGTGCCAGTAGTTGGACAGCAAATCAGCCCCAGCATTTT
CASSWTANQPQHF
>TRBV12-5|-|TRBJ2-3|-
TGTGCTAGTGGTTTGGTGGTGACAGACACAGATACGCAGTATTTT
CASGLVVTDTDTQYF
>TRBV16|-|TRBJ2-1|-
TGTGCCAGCAGCCAACAGGGGATGAACAATGAGCAGTTCTTC
CASSQQGMNNEQFF
>TRBV10-3|-|TRBJ1-2|-
TGTGCCATCACTAAAAACCAGACAGGAAACTATGGCTACACCTTC
CAITKNQTGNYGYTF
>TRBV7-9|-|TRBJ1-2|-
TGTGCCAGCGATACTTCCGAGTACTATGGCTACACCTTC
CASDTSEYYGYTF
>TRBV4-2|-|TRBJ2-3|TRBD2
TGTGCCAGCAGCCCTATCATAGCGGGAGGGATCACAGATACGCAGTATTTT
CASSPIIAGGITDTQYF
>TRBV7-2|-|TRBJ2-2|-
TGTGCCAGCAGCTTAGTGGGGCGGTCCACCGGGGAGCTGTTTTTT
CASSLVGRSTGELFF
>TRBV19|-|TRBJ2-7|-
TGTGCCAGTAGTATTGGGTCTAGCTATTACGAGCAGTACTTC
CASSIGSSYYEQYF
>TRBV4-1|-|TRBJ1-2|-
TGCGCCAGCAGCCCTCGAAGCGCAATGAACTATGGCTACACCTTC
CASSPRSAMNYGYTF
>TRBV27|-|TRBJ2-7|-
TGTGCCAGCAGTTTATCGGGGACACCGTCCTACGAGCAGTACTTC
CASSLSGTPSYEQYF
>TRBV7-2|-|TRBJ2-7|-
TGTGCCAGCAGCCCCTGGGTAGCGATCTCCTACGAGCAGTACTTC
CASSPWVAISYEQYF
>TRBV13|-|TRBJ1-4|-
TGTGCCAGCAGCCGGGTAGGAGAAAAACTGTTTTTT
CASSRVGEKLFF
>TRBV7-2|few|TRBJ2-1|TRBD2
TGTGCCAGCAGCTTGACTAGCGGGAGGCACAATGAGCAGTTCTTC
CASSLTSGRHNEQFF
>TRBV4-3|-|TRBJ2-1|-
TGCGCCAGCAGCCGAGAGCTCTCCTTGCGTGACAATGAGCAGTTCTTC
CASSRELSLRDNEQFF
>TRBV28|once|TRBJ2-5|-
TGTGCCAGCAGTTTCCAGGACCGGGGGGCTCAGGGGGAGACCCAGTACTTC
CASSFQDRGAQGETQYF
>TRBV4-3|-|TRBJ2-3|TRBD2
TGCGCCAGCAGCCTTCTCGACTCTAGCGGGGGGCGGGTCACAGATACGCAGTATTTT
CASSLLDSSGGRVTDTQYF
>TRBV11-3|-|TRBJ2-7|-
TGTGCCAGCAGCCCCCTCGGGACCTACGAGCAGTACTTC
CASSPLGTYEQYF
>TRBV10-2|few|TRBJ2-7|-
TGCGCCAGCAGTGAGCCGAGGGCCGCGGGGTACGAGCAGTACTTC
CASSEPRAAGYEQYF
>TRBV5-1|-|TRBJ1-1|TRBD1
TGCGCCAGCAGCTACCACGCAGGGGGCTCTACTGAAGCTTTCTTT
CASSYHAGGSTEAFF
>TRBV19|-|TRBJ2-7|TRBD2
TGTGCCAGTACTCCGACCCCCGGGGGGGCCTACGAGCAGTACTTC
CASTPTPGGAYEQYF
>TRBV29-1|-|TRBJ2-2|-
TGCAGCGTTGAGGGTCCTAGACCGAACACCGGGGAGCTGTTTTTT
CSVEGPRPNTGELFF
>TRBV2|-|TRBJ1-2|TRBD1
TGTGCCAGCAGCCCAACAGGGGTTAACTATGGCTACACCTTC
CASSPTGVNYGYTF
>TRBV4-3|-|TRBJ1-1|-
TGCGCCAGCAGCCAACAGGGGTATGAGGACACTGAAGCTTTCTTT
CASSQQGYEDTEAFF
>TRBV7-9|few|TRBJ1-1|-
TGTGCCAGCAGCTATCTCGCAGACACTGAAGCTTTCTTT
CASSYLADTEAFF
>TRBV5-1|-|TRBJ2-2|-
TGCGCCAGCAGTTCAGGGTCCTCGAACACCGGGGAGCTGTTTTTT
CASSSGSSNTGELFF
>TRBV15|-|TRBJ1-2|TRBD1
TGTGCCACCAGGAAAAGGACAGGGGGCGCAAATGGCTACACCTTC
CATRKRTGGANGYTF
>TRBV19|once|TRBJ2-7|TRBD1
TGTGCCAGTAGTATATTGGACAGGTCCTACGAGCAGTACTTC
CASSILDRSYEQYF
>TRBV5-6|-|TRBJ1-1|-
TGTGCCAGCAGCTTGGCGGCCAGGGCGAACACTGAAGCTTTCTTT
CASSLAARANTEAFF
>TRBV7-6|-|TRBJ2-5|-
TGTGCCAGCAGCTACTACAGGGAGACCCAGTACTTC
CASSYYRETQYF
>TRBV6-5|-|TRBJ2-4|-
TGTGCCAGCGCCCCTCTGGCAGCCAAAAACATTCAGTACTTC
CASAPLAAKNIQYF
>TRBV29-1|once|TRBJ1-2|-
TGCAGCGTTGCGGGGAACTATGGCTACACCTTC
CSVAGNYGYTF
>TRBV29-1|-|TRBJ2-7|TRBD1
TGCAGCGTTGATACCGGGACAGGGGGTTACGAGCAGTACTTC
CSVDTGTGGYEQYF